These 2 T cell receptor beta chains originate from one sample sequenced in a study of shared clonotypes between healthy human individuals. The repertoire was sequenced with immunoSEQ multiplex PCR; TCRdb's copy has only in-frame clones and lacks some. The table includes approximately 1,000,000 clones, approximately 80% detected once. The sequenced material came from memory CD4+ T cells from PBMCs. Regarding subset: CD45RA-negative fraction. These receptor sequences come from a man between 18 and 35 years old in good health. Some clones in this sample may be carry-over from other donors' samples.

This clone was seen more than once but under ten times. The chain employs TRBV4-3 and TRBJ1-1; 9 bases agree with TRBD1. The CDR3 extends over 15 amino acids. Germline V gene data show CDR1 as LGHNA and CDR2 as YSLEER. The trim removed 3 bases at V and 0 bases at J, leaving 2 bases unmatched. The chain's CDR3 is CASSQGTGMNTEAFF. The CDR3 DNA sequence: TGCGCCAGCAGCCAGGGGACAGGGATGAACACTGAAGCTTTCTTT.

The chain is built from TRBV4-2 and TRBJ2-3, with TRBD1 identical over 8 bases. V dropped 1 base and J dropped 9; count of bases not matched to a gene: 9. CDR1 is LGHNA, CDR2 YNFKEQ, per germline. The CDR3 loop spans 15 amino acids. The CDR3 here is CASSQVQHRGETQYF. In DNA form, the CDR3 reads TGTGCCAGCAGCCAAGTCCAACACAGGGGGGAGACGCAGTATTTT.